The present TCR beta chain was sequenced within a study of vaccination and CD4 T cells after COVID-19. Germline CDR1 reads SGHRS; CDR2 reads YFSETQ. Trimming stripped 9 bases from V and 6 bases from J, with 19 bases between. The CDR3 has 14 residues. Sequencing of cultured CD4+ T cell DNA used the Oncomine TCR Beta short-read assay. TCRdb ran MiXCR on the PCR reads and lists one entry per CDR3 protein. Among nearly 15,000 distinct CDR3 sequences listed, roughly 50% were seen once. The treatment here: roughly 10-day PBMC culture with coronavirus spike peptide pools or control peptides (ViraFEST assay). Some 2 million PBMCs were grown per well alongside roughly 9 IU/ml IL-2 and roughly 10 ug/ml peptide pools. Half-medium changes with fresh IL-2 medium occurred on days 3 and 7. Comments on this clonotype: The antigen is not known.

Sequencing input: CD4+ T cells from blood, cultured in vitro. This chain links TRBV5-1 with TRBJ2-1, with TRBD1 as a possible D gene (6 bases). The receptor was derived from a human donor who had recovered from COVID-19. This CDR3 reads CATGQTGYGNEQFF. CDR3 DNA sequence: TGCGCCACGGGTCAGACAGGTTATGGCAATGAGCAGTTCTTC.